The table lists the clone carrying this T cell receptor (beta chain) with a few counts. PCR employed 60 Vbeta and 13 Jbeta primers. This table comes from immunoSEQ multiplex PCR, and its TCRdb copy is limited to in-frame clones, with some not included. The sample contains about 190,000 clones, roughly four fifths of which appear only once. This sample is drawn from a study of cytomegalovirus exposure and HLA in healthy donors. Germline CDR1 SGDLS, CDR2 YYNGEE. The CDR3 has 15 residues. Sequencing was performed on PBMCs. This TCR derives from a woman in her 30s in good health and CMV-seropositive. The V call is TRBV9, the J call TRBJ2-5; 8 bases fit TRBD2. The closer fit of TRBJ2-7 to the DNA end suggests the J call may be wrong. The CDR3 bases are TGTGCCAGCAGCGTGGGAGCGGGAGAGGGTGACGAGCAGTACTTC. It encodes CASSVGAGEGDEQYF.